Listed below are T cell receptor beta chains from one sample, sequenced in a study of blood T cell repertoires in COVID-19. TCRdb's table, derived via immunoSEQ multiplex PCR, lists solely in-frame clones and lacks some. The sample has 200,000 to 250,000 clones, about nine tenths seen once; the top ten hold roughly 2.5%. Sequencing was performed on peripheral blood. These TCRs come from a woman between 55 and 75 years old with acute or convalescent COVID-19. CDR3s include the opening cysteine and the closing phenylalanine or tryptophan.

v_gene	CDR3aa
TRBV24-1	CATRSYYNEQFF
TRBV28	CASSLRGGTQETQYF
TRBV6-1	CASREDWGLNEKLFF
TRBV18	CASSPGDRASTEAFF
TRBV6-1	CASSAGLAGARGNEQFF
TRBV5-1	CASSREDRMTEAFF
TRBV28	CASSLPGGGNQPQHF
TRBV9	CASSVAGTGVGGYTF
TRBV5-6	CASSFGTGVGQETQYF
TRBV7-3	CASSLARTGNTEAFF
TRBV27	CASSLLGVGPKESGANVLTF
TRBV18	CASSPDDRGLTEAFF
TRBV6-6	CASSYTQQGTYGYTF
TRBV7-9	CASSSGTSGGQFF
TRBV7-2	CASSSRDTFYEQYF
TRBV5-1	CASSPGSNEAFF
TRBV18	CASSAASGAATEAFF
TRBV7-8	CASSTNRVAEAFF
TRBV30	CAWSDRTYGYTF
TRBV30	CAWSVLASGLRLQETQYF
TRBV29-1	CSVVQGADYGYTF
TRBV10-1	CASSRGTGLVDTQYF
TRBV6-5	CASSSSRRDSPLHF
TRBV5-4	CASSPGGTGAIEQYF
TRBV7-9	CASSLRGEGDTEAFF
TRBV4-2	CASSQDPRARVPQHF
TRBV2	CASSRGETQYF
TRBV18	CASSPDRGYGPQHF
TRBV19	CASSIPVNSPLHF
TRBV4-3	CASSQDYGRGYNEQFF
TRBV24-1	CATSAGEKLFF
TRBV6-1	CASSGTGTGLMNTEAFF
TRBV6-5	CASSYRDRGSSPLHF
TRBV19	CASSARTGGRNSNQPQHF
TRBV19	CASRRQGARGEAFF
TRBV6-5	CASTRGPGIYEQYF